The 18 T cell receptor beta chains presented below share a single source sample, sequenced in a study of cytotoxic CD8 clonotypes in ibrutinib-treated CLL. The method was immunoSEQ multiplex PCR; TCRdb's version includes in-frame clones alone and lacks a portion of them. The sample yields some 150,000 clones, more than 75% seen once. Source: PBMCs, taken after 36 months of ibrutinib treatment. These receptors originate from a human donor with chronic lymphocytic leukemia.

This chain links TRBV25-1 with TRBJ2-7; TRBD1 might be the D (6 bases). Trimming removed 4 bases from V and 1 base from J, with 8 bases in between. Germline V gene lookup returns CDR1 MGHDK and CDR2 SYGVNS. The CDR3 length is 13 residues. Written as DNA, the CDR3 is TGTGCCAGCAGTGCCGGACAGTCCTACGAGCAGTACTTC. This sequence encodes CASSAGQSYEQYF.

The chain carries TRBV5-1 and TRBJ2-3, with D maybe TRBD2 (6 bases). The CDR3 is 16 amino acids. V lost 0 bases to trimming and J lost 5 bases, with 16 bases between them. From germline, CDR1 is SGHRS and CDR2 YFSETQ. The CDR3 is CASSLALTGVGDTQYF. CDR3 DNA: TGCGCCAGCAGCTTGGCCCTAACGGGAGTGGGAGATACGCAGTATTTT.

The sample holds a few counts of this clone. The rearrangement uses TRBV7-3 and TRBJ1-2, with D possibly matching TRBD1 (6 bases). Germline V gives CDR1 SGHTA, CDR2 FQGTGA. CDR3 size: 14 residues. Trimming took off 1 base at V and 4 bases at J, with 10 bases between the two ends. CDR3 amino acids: CASSLNARGYGYTF. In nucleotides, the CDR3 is TGTGCCAGCAGCTTAAACGCCAGGGGCTATGGCTACACCTTC.

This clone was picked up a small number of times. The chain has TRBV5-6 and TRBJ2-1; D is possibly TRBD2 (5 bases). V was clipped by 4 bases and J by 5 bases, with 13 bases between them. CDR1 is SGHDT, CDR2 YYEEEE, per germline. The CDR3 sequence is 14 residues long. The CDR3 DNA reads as TGTGCCAGCAGCGGGAGACCGATGGACAATGAGCAGTTCTTC. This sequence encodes CASSGRPMDNEQFF.

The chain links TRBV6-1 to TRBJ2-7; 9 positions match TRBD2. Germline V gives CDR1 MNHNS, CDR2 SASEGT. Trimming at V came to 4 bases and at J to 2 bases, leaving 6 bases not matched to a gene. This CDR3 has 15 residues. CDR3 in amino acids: CASSGIAGVTYEQYF. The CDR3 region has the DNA TGTGCCAGCAGTGGGATAGCGGGAGTGACCTACGAGCAGTACTTC.

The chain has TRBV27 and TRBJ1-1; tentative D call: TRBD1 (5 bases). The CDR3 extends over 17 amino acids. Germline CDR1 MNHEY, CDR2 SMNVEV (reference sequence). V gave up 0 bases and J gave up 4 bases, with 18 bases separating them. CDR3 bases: TGTGCCAGCAGTTTATCGGGGGGTGGAGGGGTGGGCACTGAAGCTTTCTTT. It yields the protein CASSLSGGGGVGTEAFF.

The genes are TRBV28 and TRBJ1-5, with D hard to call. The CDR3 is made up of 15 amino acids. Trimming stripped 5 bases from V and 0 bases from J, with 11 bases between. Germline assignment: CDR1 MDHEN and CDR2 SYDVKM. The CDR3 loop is CASSPQAYSNQPQHF. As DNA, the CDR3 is TGTGCCAGCAGTCCCCAGGCCTATAGCAATCAGCCCCAGCATTTT.

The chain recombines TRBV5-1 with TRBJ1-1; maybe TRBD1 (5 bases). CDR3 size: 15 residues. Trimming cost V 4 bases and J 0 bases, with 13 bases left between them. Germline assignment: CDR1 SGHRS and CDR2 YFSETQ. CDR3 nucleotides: TGCGCCAGCAGCGGGTCCCAGGGAGTGAACACTGAAGCTTTCTTT. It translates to CASSGSQGVNTEAFF.

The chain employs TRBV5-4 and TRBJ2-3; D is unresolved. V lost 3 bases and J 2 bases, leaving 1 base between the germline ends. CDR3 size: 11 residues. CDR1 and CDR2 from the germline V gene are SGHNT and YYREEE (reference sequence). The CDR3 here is CASSYTDTQYF. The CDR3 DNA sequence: TGTGCCAGCAGCTACACAGATACGCAGTATTTT. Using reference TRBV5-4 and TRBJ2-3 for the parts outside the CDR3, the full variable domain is ETGVTQSPTHLIKTRGQQVTLRCSSQSGHNTVSWYQQALGQGPQFIFQYYREEENGRGNFPPRFSGLQFPNYSSELNVNALELDDSALYLCASSYTDTQYFGPGTRLTVL.

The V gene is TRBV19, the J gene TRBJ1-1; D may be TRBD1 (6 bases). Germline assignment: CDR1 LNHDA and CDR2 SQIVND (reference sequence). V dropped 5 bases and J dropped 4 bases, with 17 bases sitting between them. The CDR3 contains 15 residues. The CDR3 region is CASSPWGGLGTEAFF. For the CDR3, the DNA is TGTGCCAGTAGTCCCTGGGGGGGGCTAGGCACTGAAGCTTTCTTT.

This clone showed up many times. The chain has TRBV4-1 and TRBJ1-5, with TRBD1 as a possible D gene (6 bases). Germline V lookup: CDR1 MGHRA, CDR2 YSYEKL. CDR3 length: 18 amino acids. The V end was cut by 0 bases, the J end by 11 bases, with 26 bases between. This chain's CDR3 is CASSQEYRGGQGLSSQHF. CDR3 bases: TGCGCCAGCAGCCAAGAGTATAGGGGGGGACAAGGATTGTCGTCCCAGCATTTT.

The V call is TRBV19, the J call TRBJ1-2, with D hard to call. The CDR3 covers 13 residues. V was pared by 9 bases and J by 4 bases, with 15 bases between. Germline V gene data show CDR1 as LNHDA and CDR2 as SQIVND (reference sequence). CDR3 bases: TGTGCCAGCTCCCCAGGACGGGGCTATGGCTACACCTTC. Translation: CASSPGRGYGYTF.

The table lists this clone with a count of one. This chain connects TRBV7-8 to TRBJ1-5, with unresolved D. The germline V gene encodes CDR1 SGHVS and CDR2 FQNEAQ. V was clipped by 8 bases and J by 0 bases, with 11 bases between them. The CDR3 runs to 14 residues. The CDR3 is CASGFSGSNQPQHF. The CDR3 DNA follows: TGTGCCAGCGGTTTTTCGGGTAGCAATCAGCCCCAGCATTTT.

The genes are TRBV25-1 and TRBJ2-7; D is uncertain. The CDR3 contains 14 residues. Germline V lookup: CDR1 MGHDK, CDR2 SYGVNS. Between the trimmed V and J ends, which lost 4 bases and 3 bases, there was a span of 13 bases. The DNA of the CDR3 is TGTGCCAGCAGTGGGGATGGGTTAAGCTACGAGCAGTACTTC. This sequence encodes CASSGDGLSYEQYF.

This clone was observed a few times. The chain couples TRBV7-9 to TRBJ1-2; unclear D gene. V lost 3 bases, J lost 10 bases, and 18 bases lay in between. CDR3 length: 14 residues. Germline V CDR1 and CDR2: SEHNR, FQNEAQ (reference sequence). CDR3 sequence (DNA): TGTGCCAGCAGCTTCCCTAGAGGGCTACTCGACTACACCTTC. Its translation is CASSFPRGLLDYTF.

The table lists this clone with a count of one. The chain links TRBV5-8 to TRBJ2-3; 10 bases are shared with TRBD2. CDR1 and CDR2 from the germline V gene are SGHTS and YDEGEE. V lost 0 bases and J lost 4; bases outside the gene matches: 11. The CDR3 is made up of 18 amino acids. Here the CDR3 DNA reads TGTGCCAGCAGCTTGGGGTGGGGTACGACTAGCGGGCCAGATACGCAGTATTTT. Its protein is CASSLGWGTTSGPDTQYF.

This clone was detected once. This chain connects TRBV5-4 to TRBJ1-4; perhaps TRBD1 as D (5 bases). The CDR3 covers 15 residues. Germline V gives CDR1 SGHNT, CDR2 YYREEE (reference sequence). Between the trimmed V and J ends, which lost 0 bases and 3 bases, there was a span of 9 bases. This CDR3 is CASSLDGGSNEKLFF. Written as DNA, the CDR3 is TGTGCCAGCAGCTTGGACGGGGGATCTAATGAAAAACTGTTTTTT.

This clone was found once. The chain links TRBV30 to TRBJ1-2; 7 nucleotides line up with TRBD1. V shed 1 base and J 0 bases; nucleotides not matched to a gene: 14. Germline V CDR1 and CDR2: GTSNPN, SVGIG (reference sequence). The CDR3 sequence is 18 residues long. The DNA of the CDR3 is TGTGCCTGGAGTGCTGAATTACAGGGGACCGAACCTAACTATGGCTACACCTTC. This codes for CAWSAELQGTEPNYGYTF.